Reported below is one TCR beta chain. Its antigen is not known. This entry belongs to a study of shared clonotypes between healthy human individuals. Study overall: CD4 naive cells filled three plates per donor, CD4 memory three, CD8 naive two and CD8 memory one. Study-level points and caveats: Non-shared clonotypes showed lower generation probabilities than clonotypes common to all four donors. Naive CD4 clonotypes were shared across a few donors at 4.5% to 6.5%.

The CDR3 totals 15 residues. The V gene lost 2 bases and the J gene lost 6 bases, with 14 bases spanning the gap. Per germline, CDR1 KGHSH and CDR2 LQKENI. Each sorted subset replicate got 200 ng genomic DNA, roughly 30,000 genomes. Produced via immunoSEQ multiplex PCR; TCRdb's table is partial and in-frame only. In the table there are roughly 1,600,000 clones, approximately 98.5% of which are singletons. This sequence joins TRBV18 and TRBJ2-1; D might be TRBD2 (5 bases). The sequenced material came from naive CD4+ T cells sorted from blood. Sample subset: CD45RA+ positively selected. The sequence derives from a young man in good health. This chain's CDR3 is CASSPAASPPNEQFF. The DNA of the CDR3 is TGTGCCAGCTCACCAGCGGCTAGCCCACCCAATGAGCAGTTCTTC.